This note documents a single T cell receptor (beta chain) sequence. Its antigen is not yet known. The record has no base qualities; no much larger clone is one base away. The immunoSEQ assay, a bias-controlled multiplex PCR with V- and J-specific primers, was used to amplify TCR beta CDR3 regions from genomic DNA. A proprietary barcode and Illumina adapter sequences were added to the CDR3 amplicons in a second PCR step. An Illumina MiSeq instrument was used for sequencing of the CDR3 libraries. The source study handled its data this way. immunoSEQ Analyzer 3.0 was used for export and quality control, with R Bioconductor and Immunarch used for downstream analyses. Repertoire metrics were calculated using only productive rearrangements within the normalized downsampled data set. In the normalized cohort, clonotypes with more than 5 templates were defined as pathologically expanded. The Inverse Simpson Index was used to measure repertoire diversity. CMV-specificity analyses were carried out on the non-normalized data set to capture all clonotypes. Sourced from immuneACCESS, this table was stored by TCRdb with only in-frame sequences that have V and J called. A share of the clones is absent; for the studies checked, an unresolved V gene accounts for under half, and the remainder has no known explanation. D and trimming were read from the DNA, whereas the V and J calls and clone size are those reported in that table. Across this sample there are tens of thousands of clones, with roughly 80% seen only once. The ten largest clones take up about 5.3% of the sample.

Reading the label with the study, this specimen's time point is: recipient sample about 28 days before transplant, after cytoreduction. Blood from recipients was drawn about 28 days before transplant and again at days 30, 100 and 180 after transplant. Using Nuclei Lysis Solution, genomic DNA was extracted from unfractionated peripheral blood mononuclear cells that were either fresh or cryopreserved. The sample comes from a study of T cell clonotyping in hematopoietic cell transplantation (dated by TCRdb to about 2021). Context from the whole study: Recipient samples taken before transplant were obtained following cytoreduction. In the study, some 140 blood samples were gathered from approximately 35 consecutive transplant recipients and their related donors. Recruitment of patients was conducted between 2015 and early 2017, and follow-up was continued until late 2020 or death. Here is what the overall study found, with its caveats: Just a small fraction of recipient repertoires overlapped with donor repertoires, and more than 95% appeared de novo at the given depth. Donor and pretransplant recipient Inverse Simpson Index values predicted broader posttransplant TCR repertoire diversity. Sample size was limited, and cells were not sorted, so CD4 and CD8 repertoire contributions could not be separated. After transplant, TCR diversity in recipients dropped, and pathologically expanded clonotypes increased progressively from day 30 to day 180.

From cysteine to phenylalanine, the CDR3 is 14 amino acids long. This entry keeps only the CDR3 DNA: 42 bases, framed from base 1. From V the trimming removes 4 bases and from J it removes 3 bases, while the gene matches leave 6 bases of the junction unaccounted for. CDR1 SGHNT and CDR2 YYREEE were looked up in the germline V gene (reference sequence). The V and J segments used are TRBV5-4 and TRBJ1-2; 7 middle bases align to TRBD1. The receptor's source is a man in his 60s with myelodysplastic syndrome. Some clones in this sample may be carry-over from other donors' samples. This specimen was peripheral blood mononuclear cells, taken before stem cell transplant. The CDR3 in this case is CASSTGTVYYGYTF. The nucleotides read TGTGCCAGCAGCACGGGGACAGTCTACTATGGCTACACCTTC.